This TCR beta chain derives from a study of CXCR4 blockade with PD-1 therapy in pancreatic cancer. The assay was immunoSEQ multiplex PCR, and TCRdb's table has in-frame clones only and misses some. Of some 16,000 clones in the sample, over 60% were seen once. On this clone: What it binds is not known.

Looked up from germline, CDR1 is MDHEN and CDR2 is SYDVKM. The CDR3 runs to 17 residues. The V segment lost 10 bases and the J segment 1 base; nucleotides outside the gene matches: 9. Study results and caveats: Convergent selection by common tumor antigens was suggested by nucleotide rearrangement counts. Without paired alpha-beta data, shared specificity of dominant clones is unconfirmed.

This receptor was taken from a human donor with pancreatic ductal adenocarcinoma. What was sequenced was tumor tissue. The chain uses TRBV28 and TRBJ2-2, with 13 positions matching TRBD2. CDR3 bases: TGTGCCACCGGACTAGCGGGAGTAGCTCGGAACACCGGGGAGCTGTTTTTT. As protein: CATGLAGVARNTGELFF.